The sequence of this T cell receptor beta chain was determined in a study of identifying expanded T cells in peripheral blood. Points from the study as a whole: Across healthy donors, higher total template counts meant significantly greater approximately two-week count variance. Over about two and four weeks, about 16 and 19 clones changed, versus 1.2 between replicates.

Healthy donors had no documented immune events, such as infections, while sampled. Measured with immunoSEQ multiplex PCR; TCRdb has only the in-frame clones, and not every one. Altogether roughly 63,000 clones are present, around 83% being singletons, with the ten largest covering about 18%. Regarding this clone: No antigen is known for it.

The CDR3 is 13 residues long. CDR1 and CDR2 (germline): SGHAT, FQNNGV. The V and J ends lost 5 bases and 4 bases respectively, with 11 bases between them. The chain uses TRBV11-2 and TRBJ2-5; D might be TRBD2 (6 bases). The TCR was taken from a person aged 18 to 75 in good health. The sequenced material came from blood. CDR3 in DNA: TGTGCCAGCAGCCGGACTACTGGAGAGACCCAGTACTTC. Residues: CASSRTTGETQYF.